This T cell receptor (beta chain) originates from a study of post-analysis software for immune sequencing data. Germline-derived CDR1 and CDR2 are MGHRA and YSYEKL. This CDR3 region has 16 residues. Notes on this clonotype: Its antigen is not identified.

Carried by the TCR beta cDNA libraries were unique molecular identifiers. MiXCR was run by TCRdb on the PCR reads, yielding one entry per CDR3 protein. This sample carries 750,000 to 950,000 distinct CDR3 sequences, under 70% of them seen once, and the ten largest clones take roughly 4.4%. General observations from the study: With TRBV5-6, TRBV5-1 and TRBV20-1 included, about 5 TRBV segments were more frequent in patients than in controls.

The V call is TRBV4-1, the J call TRBJ2-4, with TRBD1 matching over 7 bases. The end of the DNA is better explained by TRBJ2-7, so the J call may be wrong. Sequenced material: blood. The TCR was taken from a girl aged 5-17 years with multiple sclerosis. CDR3 protein: CASSQPGRDRSYEQYF. The CDR3 coding sequence is TGCGCCAGCAGCCAGCCAGGAAGGGACAGATCTTACGAGCAGTACTTC.